This T cell receptor (beta chain) was identified in a study of OX40 agonist ivuxolimab in advanced cancers. Here immunoSEQ multiplex PCR was the method, and the copy in TCRdb shows in-frame clones only, minus some. The table has 33,000 or so clones, about 78% seen once; the top ten hold roughly 13%. This CDR3 region has 16 residues. Deletions cut 5 bases from V and 4 bases from J, with 18 bases between. Per germline, CDR1 SGHVS and CDR2 FQNEAQ. The receptor was isolated from an adult with an advanced solid tumor such as melanoma, head and neck, liver or kidney cancer. The specimen comprised CD4+ or CD8+ T cells sorted from blood, sampled in a trial of the OX40 agonist ivuxolimab. The chain employs TRBV7-8 and TRBJ1-5; perhaps TRBD1 as D (6 bases). The CDR3: CASSPRGWGPNQPQHF. For the CDR3, the DNA is TGTGCCAGCAGCCCCCGGGGGTGGGGGCCTAATCAGCCCCAGCATTTT.